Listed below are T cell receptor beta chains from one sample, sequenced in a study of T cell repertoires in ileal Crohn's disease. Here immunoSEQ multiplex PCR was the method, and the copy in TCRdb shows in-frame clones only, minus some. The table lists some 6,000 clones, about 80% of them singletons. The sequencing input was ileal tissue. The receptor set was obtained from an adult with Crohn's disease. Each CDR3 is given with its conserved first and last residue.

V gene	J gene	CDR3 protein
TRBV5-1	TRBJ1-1	CASSLMNTEAFF
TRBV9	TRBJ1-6	CASSTDRGLNSPLHF
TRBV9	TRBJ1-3	CASSVARTGNTIYF
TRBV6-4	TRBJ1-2	CASSLSGVSGYTF
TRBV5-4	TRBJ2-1	CASSLALAGGPYNEQFF
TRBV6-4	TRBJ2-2	CASSPRPGTGELFF
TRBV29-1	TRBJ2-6	CSVDDSNLRDSGANVLTF
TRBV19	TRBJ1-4	CASSIGAGRGNEKLFF
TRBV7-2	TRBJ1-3	CASSVRRGSGNTIYF
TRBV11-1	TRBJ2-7	CASSLVTGSSYEQYF
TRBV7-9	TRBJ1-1	CASSLARSAFF
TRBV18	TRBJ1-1	CASSPPMGFNTEAFF
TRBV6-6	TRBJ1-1	CASSPPGGGTEAFF
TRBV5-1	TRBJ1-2	CASSLVGSSYGYTF
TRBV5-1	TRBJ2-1	CASSLVRTSGGHEQFF
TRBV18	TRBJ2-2	CASSSGGKAGELFF
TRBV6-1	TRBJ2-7	CASSAKPSGVGEQYF
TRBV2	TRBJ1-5	CASRASSQPQHF
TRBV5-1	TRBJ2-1	CASSLEAGLREQFF
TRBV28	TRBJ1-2	CASSLGSGRVGYTF
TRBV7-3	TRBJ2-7	CASSPLGTGDYEQYF
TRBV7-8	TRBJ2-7	CASSFRTGPNEQYF
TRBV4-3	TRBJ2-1	CASSQDLFGGSYNEQFF
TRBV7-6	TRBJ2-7	CASSYNSGYEQYF
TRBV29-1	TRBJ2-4	CSVPGQGSDIQYF
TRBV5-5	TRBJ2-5	CASSVSPRLAGQETQYF
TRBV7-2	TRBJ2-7	CASSLTGLYEQYF
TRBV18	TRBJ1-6	CASRQEGYSPLHF
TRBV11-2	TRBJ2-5	CASSEGAGETQYF
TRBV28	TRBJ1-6	CASSSTGDNSPLHF
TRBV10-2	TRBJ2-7	CASLLKFRDRGEQYF
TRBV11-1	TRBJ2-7	CASSFGVRDEQYF
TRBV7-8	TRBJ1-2	CASSLSGVSGYTF
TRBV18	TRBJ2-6	CASSPQRQGSGANVLTF
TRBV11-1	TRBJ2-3	CASSFADTQYF
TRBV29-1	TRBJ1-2	CSVAAGQFFGYTF
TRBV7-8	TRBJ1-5	CASSQRQYSNQPQHF
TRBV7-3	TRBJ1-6	CASSQRRAINSPLHF
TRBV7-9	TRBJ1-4	CASSSGTGGRQANEKLFF
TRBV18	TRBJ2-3	CASSPGQATDTQYF
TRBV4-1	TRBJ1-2	CASSPINRADYGYTF
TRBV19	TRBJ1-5	CASSISGTGVQPQHF
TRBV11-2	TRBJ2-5	CASSQDRGQETQYF
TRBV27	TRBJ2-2	CASSPGQRGTGELFF
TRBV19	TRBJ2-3	CASSTLAGGPTDTQYF
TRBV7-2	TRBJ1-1	CASSYIMTGPAEAFF
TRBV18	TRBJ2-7	CASSHSSGRRPYEQYF
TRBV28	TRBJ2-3	CASSLGTGGTDTQYF